This T cell receptor beta chain was identified in a study of cytomegalovirus exposure and HLA in healthy donors. Study-level points and caveats: Most TCR sequences proved rare, with some public TCRs found in many donors. One variant, a missense change in DCLRE1C, was linked in a later analysis to TCR beta V- and J-gene trimming. The study carried out a later analysis of TCR beta sequences. It associated some 15,000 of them with specific HLA alleles at a false discovery rate of 0.05. Sequencing probably produced one cluster of sequence variants that were highly shared.

To note about this clone: The target antigen is unknown.

The V gene's germline CDR1 is MDHEN and CDR2 SYDVKM. CDR3 size: 17 residues. V was cut by 2 bases and J by 5 bases, with 18 bases left in between. The PCR used 60 Vbeta and 13 Jbeta primers. Only in-frame clones appear in the TCRdb table, and some are missing; sequencing was by immunoSEQ multiplex PCR. This sample has more than 150,000 clones; roughly 84% occur once, and the top ten carry roughly 2.3%. The specimen was PBMCs. The sequence was obtained from a woman aged 18-35 years in good health and CMV-seronegative. The rearrangement joins TRBV28 to TRBJ2-2; perhaps TRBD2 as D (6 bases). The CDR3 DNA reads TGTGCCAGCAGTTTAAGGTTCACGACTAGGATAACCGGGGAGCTGTTTTTT. Protein: CASSLRFTTRITGELFF.